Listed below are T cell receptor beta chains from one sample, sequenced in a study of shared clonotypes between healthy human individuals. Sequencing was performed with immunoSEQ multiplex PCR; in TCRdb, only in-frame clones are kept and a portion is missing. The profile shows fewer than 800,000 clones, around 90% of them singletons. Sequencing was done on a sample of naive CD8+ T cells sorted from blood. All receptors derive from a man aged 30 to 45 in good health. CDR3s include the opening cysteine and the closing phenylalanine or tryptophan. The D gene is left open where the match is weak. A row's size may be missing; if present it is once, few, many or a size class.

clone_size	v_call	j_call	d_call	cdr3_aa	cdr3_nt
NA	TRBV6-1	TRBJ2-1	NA	CASSDVSGPYNEQFF	TGTGCCAGCAGTGACGTGTCAGGTCCCTACAATGAGCAGTTCTTC
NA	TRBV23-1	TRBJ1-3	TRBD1	CASSMDRGSGGNTIYF	TGCGCCAGCAGCATGGACAGGGGGTCGGGTGGAAACACCATATATTTT
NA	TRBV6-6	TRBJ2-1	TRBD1	CASSLHRGEYNEQFF	TGTGCCAGCAGTCTTCACAGGGGAGAATACAATGAGCAGTTCTTC
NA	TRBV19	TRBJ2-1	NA	CASTIGGNEQFF	TGTGCCAGTACCATAGGAGGAAATGAGCAGTTCTTC
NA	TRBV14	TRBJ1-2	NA	CASRHEGGDGYTF	TGTGCCAGCAGGCACGAAGGTGGGGATGGCTACACCTTC
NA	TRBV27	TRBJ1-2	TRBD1	CASSLTGANYGYTF	TGTGCCAGCAGTTTGACAGGGGCTAACTATGGCTACACCTTC
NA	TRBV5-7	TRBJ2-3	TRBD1	CASSFDREPGDTQYF	TGTGCCAGCAGCTTCGACAGGGAACCGGGAGATACGCAGTATTTT
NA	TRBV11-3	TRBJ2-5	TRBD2	CASSLGTSGSETQYF	TGTGCCAGCAGCCTAGGGACTAGCGGGAGTGAGACCCAGTACTTC
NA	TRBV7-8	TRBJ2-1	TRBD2	CASSFPAESGRGMGEQFF	TGTGCCAGCAGTTTCCCGGCCGAGAGCGGGAGAGGTATGGGAGAGCAGTTCTTC
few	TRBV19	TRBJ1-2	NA	CASNPGVNYHGYTF	TGTGCCAGTAATCCAGGAGTTAACTATCATGGCTACACCTTC
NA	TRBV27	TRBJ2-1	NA	CASTAIFSYNEQFF	TGTGCCAGCACCGCAATCTTCTCCTACAATGAGCAGTTCTTC
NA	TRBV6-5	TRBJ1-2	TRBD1	CASSSDRDSYGYTF	TGTGCCAGCAGTTCTGACCGGGACAGCTATGGCTACACCTTC
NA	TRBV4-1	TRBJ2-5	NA	CASSQETLIRDPQETQYF	TGCGCCAGCAGCCAAGAGACGTTGATCCGGGACCCCCAAGAGACCCAGTACTTC
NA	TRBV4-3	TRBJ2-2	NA	CASSQDQGLSGNTGELFF	TGCGCCAGCAGCCAAGATCAGGGGTTGTCGGGGAACACCGGGGAGCTGTTTTTT
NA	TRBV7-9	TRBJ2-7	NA	CASSLEGPSYEQYF	TGTGCCAGCAGCTTAGAGGGTCCTTCCTACGAGCAGTACTTC
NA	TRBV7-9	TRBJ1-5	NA	CASSETDSNQPQHF	TGTGCCAGCAGCGAAACAGATAGCAATCAGCCCCAGCATTTT
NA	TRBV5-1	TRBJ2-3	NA	CASSPTTGRQDTQYF	TGCGCCAGCAGCCCCACGACAGGCCGGCAAGATACGCAGTATTTT
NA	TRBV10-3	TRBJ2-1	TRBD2	CAISGERESILYNNEQFF	TGTGCCATCAGTGGGGAGCGGGAAAGTATTCTGTATAACAATGAGCAGTTCTTC
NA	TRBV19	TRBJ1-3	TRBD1	CASNAWDSKNTIYF	TGTGCCAGTAACGCCTGGGACAGTAAAAACACCATATATTTT
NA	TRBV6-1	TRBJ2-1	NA	CASSERGWDPNEQFF	TGTGCCAGCAGTGAACGGGGGTGGGACCCCAATGAGCAGTTCTTC
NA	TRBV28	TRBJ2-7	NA	CASSLDSAYEQYF	TGTGCCAGCAGTTTAGATAGCGCCTACGAGCAGTACTTC
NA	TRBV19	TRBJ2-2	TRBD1	CASSPTGLTGELFF	TGTGCCAGTAGCCCGACAGGGCTAACCGGGGAGCTGTTTTTT
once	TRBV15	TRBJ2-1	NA	CATSGRATMSSSHNEQFF	TGTGCCACCAGCGGCAGGGCTACAATGAGCAGTTCCCACAATGAGCAGTTCTTC
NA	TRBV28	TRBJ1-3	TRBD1	CASSLNVDRGEGNTIYF	TGTGCCAGCAGTTTAAATGTGGACAGGGGAGAGGGAAACACCATATATTTT
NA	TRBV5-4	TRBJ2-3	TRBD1	CASSHSSVRDRVSDTQYF	TGTGCCAGCAGTCACTCTTCGGTCCGGGACAGGGTTTCTGATACGCAGTATTTT
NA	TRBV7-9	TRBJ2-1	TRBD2	CASSPPLAGYYNEQFF	TGTGCCAGCAGCCCCCCACTAGCGGGATACTACAATGAGCAGTTCTTC
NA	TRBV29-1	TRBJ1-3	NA	CSVAVSGDLNGNTIYF	TGCAGCGTTGCCGTTTCAGGGGATCTGAATGGAAACACCATATATTTT
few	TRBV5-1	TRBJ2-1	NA	CASSLEGPVDEQFF	TGCGCCAGCAGCTTGGAGGGACCTGTCGATGAGCAGTTCTTC
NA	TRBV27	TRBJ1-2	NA	CASSPPRGGGYTF	TGTGCCAGCAGTCCCCCACGGGGTGGCGGCTACACCTTC
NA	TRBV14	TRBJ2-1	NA	CASSQDGGWGPIYNEQFF	TGTGCCAGCAGCCAAGATGGCGGATGGGGACCCATTTACAATGAGCAGTTCTTC
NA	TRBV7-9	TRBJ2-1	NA	CATPSRDTEQFF	TGTGCCACTCCGTCACGGGACACTGAGCAGTTCTTC
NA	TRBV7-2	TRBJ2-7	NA	CANSLEVTGPYEQYF	TGTGCCAACAGCTTAGAAGTCACGGGTCCCTACGAGCAGTACTTC
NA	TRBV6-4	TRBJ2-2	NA	CASSELGATGELFF	TGTGCCAGCAGTGAATTAGGGGCCACCGGGGAGCTGTTTTTT
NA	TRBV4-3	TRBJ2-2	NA	CASSQERHPGELFF	TGCGCCAGCAGCCAAGAACGTCATCCGGGGGAGCTGTTTTTT
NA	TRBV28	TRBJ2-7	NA	CASSLPDSHEQYF	TGTGCCAGCAGTTTACCCGACAGCCACGAGCAGTACTTC
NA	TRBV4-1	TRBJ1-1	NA	CASSQEGVEAFF	TGCGCCAGCAGCCAAGAGGGGGTAGAAGCTTTCTTT
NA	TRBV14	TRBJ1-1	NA	CASSPGLTEAFF	TGTGCCAGCAGCCCGGGTCTCACTGAAGCTTTCTTT
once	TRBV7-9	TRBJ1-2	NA	CASSPGGRDGYTF	TGTGCCAGCAGCCCCGGGGGACGGGACGGCTACACCTTC
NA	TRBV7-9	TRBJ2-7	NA	CASSPQGRSYEQYF	TGTGCCAGCAGCCCGCAGGGGCGATCCTACGAGCAGTACTTC
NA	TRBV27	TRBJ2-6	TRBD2	CASRPFTSGRASGANVLTF	TGTGCCAGCAGGCCCTTTACTAGCGGGAGGGCCTCTGGGGCCAACGTCCTGACTTTC
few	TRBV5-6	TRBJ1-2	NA	CASSLVAAYGYTF	TGTGCCAGCAGCTTGGTGGCGGCTTATGGCTACACCTTC
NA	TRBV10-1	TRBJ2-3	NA	CASSGPGPGADTQYF	TGCGCCAGCAGCGGACCGGGACCCGGAGCAGATACGCAGTATTTT
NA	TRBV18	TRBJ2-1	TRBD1	CASSPLGTAYNEQFF	TGTGCCAGCTCACCACTCGGGACAGCCTACAATGAGCAGTTCTTC
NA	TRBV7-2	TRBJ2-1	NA	CASSLALRWEQFF	TGTGCCAGCAGCTTAGCCCTCAGGTGGGAGCAGTTCTTC
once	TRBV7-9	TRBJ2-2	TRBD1	CASSSVDRARAGELFF	TGTGCCAGCAGCTCGGTAGACAGGGCGAGGGCCGGGGAGCTGTTTTTT
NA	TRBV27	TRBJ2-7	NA	CASSLRQGTYSYEQYF	TGTGCCAGCAGTTTACGCCAGGGTACTTATTCCTACGAGCAGTACTTC